This is a list of T cell receptor beta chains from one sample in a study of blood T cells in healthy people across ages. TCRdb analysed the 5' RACE reads with MiXCR anew, one entry per CDR3 protein. The sample has approximately 1,700,000 distinct CDR3 sequences; around 40% are singletons. Sequenced: blood. The receptors originated from a human donor in good health. Each CDR3 is given with its conserved first and last residue. D genes are given only for firm matches. Size tells how often a clone was seen (once, few, many) or the class of an expanded clone, and some rows leave it out.

D gene: .
J gene: TRBJ2-3
V gene: TRBV5-1
clone size: many
CDR3 DNA: TGTGCCAGCTCCGCCCTCACAGATACGCAGTATTTT
CDR3 protein: CASSALTDTQYF

D gene: TRBD2
J gene: TRBJ2-1
V gene: TRBV5-6
clone size: .
CDR3 DNA: TGTGCCAGCAGCTTGATGGCGGGGGGGCAATCCTCCTACAATGAGCAGTTCTTC
CDR3 protein: CASSLMAGGQSSYNEQFF

D gene: TRBD2
J gene: TRBJ2-7
V gene: TRBV5-5
clone size: .
CDR3 DNA: TGTGCCAGCAGCTTGTGGGGGGGAGTCTTTGACGAGCAGTACTTC
CDR3 protein: CASSLWGGVFDEQYF

D gene: TRBD1
J gene: TRBJ2-7
V gene: TRBV6-5
clone size: once
CDR3 DNA: TGTGCCAGCAGTTCCGACAGGGGGCCCGCGGCCTACGAGCAGTACTTC
CDR3 protein: CASSSDRGPAAYEQYF

D gene: TRBD1
J gene: TRBJ1-5
V gene: TRBV15
clone size: .
CDR3 DNA: TGTGCCACCAGCAGAGGACAGGGTTACCAGCCCCAGCATTTT
CDR3 protein: CATSRGQGYQPQHF

D gene: TRBD1
J gene: TRBJ2-3
V gene: TRBV9
clone size: .
CDR3 DNA: TGTGCCAGCACCAAGACAGGGTCCACAGATACGCAGTATTTT
CDR3 protein: CASTKTGSTDTQYF

D gene: .
J gene: TRBJ1-5
V gene: TRBV5-1
clone size: few
CDR3 DNA: TGCGCCAGCAGCCCCCTTGGGGGGGGTGGCAATCAGCCCCAGCATTTT
CDR3 protein: CASSPLGGGGNQPQHF

D gene: TRBD1
J gene: TRBJ2-5
V gene: TRBV9
clone size: .
CDR3 DNA: TGTGCCAGCAGCAAGGGGACAGCGTACCAAGAGACCCAGTACTTC
CDR3 protein: CASSKGTAYQETQYF

D gene: .
J gene: TRBJ2-4
V gene: TRBV5-1
clone size: .
CDR3 DNA: TGCGCCAGCAGCCCCACAATTCCGGGGGAGCAGTACTTC
CDR3 protein: CASSPTIPGEQYF

D gene: TRBD1
J gene: TRBJ2-7
V gene: TRBV6-5
clone size: .
CDR3 DNA: TGTGCCGGCAGTTACAGGGACAGGGAGTCCTACGAGCAGTACTTC
CDR3 protein: CAGSYRDRESYEQYF

D gene: .
J gene: TRBJ2-1
V gene: TRBV5-1
clone size: many
CDR3 DNA: TGTGCCAGCAGTTTGGTTCTAGGGAATGAGCAGTTCTTC
CDR3 protein: CASSLVLGNEQFF

D gene: TRBD1
J gene: TRBJ1-1
V gene: TRBV7-9
clone size: .
CDR3 DNA: TGTGCCAGCAGCTCACGCGGGACAGGGGGCTGGACTGAAGCTTTCTTT
CDR3 protein: CASSSRGTGGWTEAFF

D gene: .
J gene: TRBJ2-7
V gene: TRBV4-1
clone size: few
CDR3 DNA: TGCGCCAGCAGCCAAGGCTATGGATACGAGCAGTACTTC
CDR3 protein: CASSQGYGYEQYF

D gene: .
J gene: TRBJ2-5
V gene: TRBV4-2
clone size: few
CDR3 DNA: TGTGCCAGCAGCCATAGTAAGGGGGGGCCGGAGACCCAGTACTTC
CDR3 protein: CASSHSKGGPETQYF

D gene: .
J gene: TRBJ2-5
V gene: TRBV7-9
clone size: few
CDR3 DNA: TGTGCCAGCAGCTTACCGATGGCGGAGACCCAGTACTTC
CDR3 protein: CASSLPMAETQYF

D gene: TRBD2
J gene: TRBJ2-7
V gene: TRBV12-3/TRBV12-4
clone size: .
CDR3 DNA: TGTGCCAGCCGTCCCCCAGCGGGGCAGGGCTTGGAGCAGTACTTC
CDR3 protein: CASRPPAGQGLEQYF

D gene: .
J gene: TRBJ2-1
V gene: TRBV12-3/TRBV12-4
clone size: few
CDR3 DNA: TGTGCCAGCAGCCCCACGAGGGGGACACCATACAATGAGCAGTTCTTC
CDR3 protein: CASSPTRGTPYNEQFF

D gene: .
J gene: TRBJ1-2
V gene: TRBV7-2
clone size: few
CDR3 DNA: TGTGCCAGCAGCTTTGCCCGAACTAACTATGGCTACACCTTC
CDR3 protein: CASSFARTNYGYTF

D gene: .
J gene: TRBJ2-7
V gene: TRBV6-6
clone size: few
CDR3 DNA: TGTGCCAGCAGCTCCGGGACACATAGCTCCTACGAGCAGTACTTC
CDR3 protein: CASSSGTHSSYEQYF

D gene: .
J gene: TRBJ1-2
V gene: TRBV14
clone size: few
CDR3 DNA: TGTGCCAGCAGCCAAGGGCCCCGGGGGGGGAATGGCTACACCTTC
CDR3 protein: CASSQGPRGGNGYTF

D gene: .
J gene: TRBJ1-1
V gene: TRBV7-8
clone size: few
CDR3 DNA: TGTGCCAGCAGCCAAACGGGTCGCTACACTGAAGCTTTCTTT
CDR3 protein: CASSQTGRYTEAFF

D gene: TRBD2
J gene: TRBJ2-3
V gene: TRBV4-3
clone size: few
CDR3 DNA: TGCGCCAGCAGCCAAGAAGGAGCGGGGGGCCGAAAGGGTGCAGATACGCAGTATTTT
CDR3 protein: CASSQEGAGGRKGADTQYF

D gene: .
J gene: TRBJ1-2
V gene: TRBV2
clone size: .
CDR3 DNA: TGTGCCAGCTTGATCCAACAGGGAGCTGATGGCTACACCTTC
CDR3 protein: CASLIQQGADGYTF